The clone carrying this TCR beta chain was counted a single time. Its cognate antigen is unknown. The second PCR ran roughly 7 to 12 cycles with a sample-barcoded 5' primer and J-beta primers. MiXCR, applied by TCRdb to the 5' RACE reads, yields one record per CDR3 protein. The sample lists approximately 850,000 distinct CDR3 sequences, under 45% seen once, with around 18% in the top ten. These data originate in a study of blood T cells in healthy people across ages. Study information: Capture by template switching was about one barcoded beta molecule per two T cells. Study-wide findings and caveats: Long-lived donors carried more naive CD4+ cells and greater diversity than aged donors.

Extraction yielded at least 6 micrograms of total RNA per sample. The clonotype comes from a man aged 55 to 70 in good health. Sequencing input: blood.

The DNA of the CDR3 is TGCGCCAGCAGCCATACCGAGAGGGGCTACACCTTC. Protein: CASSHTERGYTF. The V and J genes are TRBV4-3 and TRBJ1-2; D gene ambiguous. Germline-derived CDR1 and CDR2 are LGHNA and YSLEER. This CDR3 has 12 residues. The V gene lost 3 bases and the J gene lost 8 bases, with 10 bases spanning the gap.